A single TCR beta chain is shown here with its context. TCRdb's copy holds only in-frame clones and misses some; the assay was immunoSEQ multiplex PCR. The sample shows about 41,000 clones, roughly 84% of them seen only once. Time point in this sample: peripheral blood 6 weeks after treatment start. Sample numbers ranged from 1 to 8 per patient, encompassing pretreatment and on-treatment collections. The CDR3 is made up of 16 amino acids. Trimming took 4 bases from V and 0 from J, leaving 13 bases between them. Germline V lookup: CDR1 SGHRS, CDR2 YFSETQ. The entry originates in a study of PD-L1 blockade in urothelial cancer.

The receptor was isolated from a man in his 70s with urothelial cancer. Sequenced here: PBMCs, sampled around atezolizumab (anti-PD-L1) treatment. The chain couples TRBV5-1 to TRBJ1-4, with D perhaps TRBD1 (6 bases). The CDR3 DNA sequence: TGCGCCAGCAGCCCCGGGGGGGGCTCAACTAATGAAAAACTGTTTTTT. As protein: CASSPGGGSTNEKLFF.